This entry describes one T cell receptor (beta chain). The target antigen is unknown. Making the TCR beta libraries involved quantitative 5'-RACE with molecular barcodes. TCRdb re-called the 5' RACE reads with MiXCR, one entry per CDR3 protein. The table lists more than 150,000 distinct CDR3 sequences, roughly 13% of them singletons, with approximately 15% in the top ten. This sample stems from a study of CD8 T cells in ankylosing spondylitis. Study outcomes and limitations: Relatively scarce in peripheral blood, disease-linked clones were CD8+.

The sequenced sample was blood, either unsorted or a sorted T cell fraction (not recorded which). The TCR comes from a male donor with ankylosing spondylitis or in good health (not recorded which).

CDR3 bases: TGCGCCAGCAGTGTCCCACTTCAGACAGATGAGCAGTTCTTC. Translation: CASSVPLQTDEQFF. This sequence joins TRBV10-2 and TRBJ2-1, with D possibly being TRBD1 (5 bases). CDR1 WSHSY and CDR2 SAAADI come from the germline V gene. The CDR3 has 14 residues. V dropped 4 bases and J dropped 8 bases, with 15 bases sitting between them.